This TCR beta chain appears in the sequencing data of a study of blood T cell repertoires in COVID-19. For the study at large: T cells, B-cell-depleted T cells, or PBMCs provided the cDNA or gDNA that served as material.

As handled by the study authors: Reference gene primer amplification in the assay estimated nucleated cell counts. The protocol was immunoSEQ multiplex PCR, while the TCRdb copy is restricted to in-frame clones and leaves out a portion. V, J and clone size derive from that table, while D and trimming were established from the DNA sequence. The sample has roughly 200,000 clones, 90% seen once; the top ten hold approximately 0.62%. The ends were cut back, 3 bases at V and 2 bases at J, with 7 bases in the middle. Germline CDR1 ENHRY, CDR2 SYGVKD. The length of the CDR3 is 13 residues. The source of this sequence is a man aged 45-65 years with acute or convalescent COVID-19. The chain has TRBV10-3 and TRBJ1-2; D gene unclear. Material: peripheral blood. This chain's CDR3 is CAISEPGNYGYTF. The DNA of the CDR3 is TGTGCCATCAGTGAACCGGGGAACTATGGCTACACCTTC.